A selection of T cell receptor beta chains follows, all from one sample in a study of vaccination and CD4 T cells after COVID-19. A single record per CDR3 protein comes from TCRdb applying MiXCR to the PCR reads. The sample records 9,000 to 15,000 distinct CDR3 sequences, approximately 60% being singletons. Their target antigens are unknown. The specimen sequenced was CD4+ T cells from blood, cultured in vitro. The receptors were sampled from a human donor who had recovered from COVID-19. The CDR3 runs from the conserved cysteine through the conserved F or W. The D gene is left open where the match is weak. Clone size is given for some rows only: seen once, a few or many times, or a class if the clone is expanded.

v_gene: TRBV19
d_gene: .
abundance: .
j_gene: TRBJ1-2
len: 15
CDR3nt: TGTGCCAGTAGTATAGGAGGACGAGATAACTATGGCTACACCTTC
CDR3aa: CASSIGGRDNYGYTF

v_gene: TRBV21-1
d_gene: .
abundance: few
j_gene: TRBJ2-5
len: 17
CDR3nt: TGTGCCAGCAGCAAGCGTCTGGGTGCGGTGGAGCAAGAGACCCAGTACTTC
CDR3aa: CASSKRLGAVEQETQYF

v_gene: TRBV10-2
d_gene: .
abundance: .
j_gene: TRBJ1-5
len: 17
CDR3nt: TGCGCCAGCAGTGAGTCGTCCCCCTCTATTTCCAATCAGCCCCAGCATTTT
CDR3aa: CASSESSPSISNQPQHF

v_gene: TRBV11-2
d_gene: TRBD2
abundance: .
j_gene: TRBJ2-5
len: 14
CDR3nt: TGTGCCAGCAGCCCGGGACTAGAGGGAAAGACCCAGTACTTC
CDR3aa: CASSPGLEGKTQYF

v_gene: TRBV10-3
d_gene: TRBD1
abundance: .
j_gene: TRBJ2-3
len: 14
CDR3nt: TGTGCCTCGGGACCGGGACAGGGACCAGATACGCAGTATTTT
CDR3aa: CASGPGQGPDTQYF

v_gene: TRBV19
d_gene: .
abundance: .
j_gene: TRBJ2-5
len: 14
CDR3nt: TGTGCCAGTAGGAAACAGGGTCAGCGGGAGACCCAGTACTTC
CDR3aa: CASRKQGQRETQYF

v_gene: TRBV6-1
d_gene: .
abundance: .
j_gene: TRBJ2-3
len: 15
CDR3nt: TGTGCCAGCAGTAACCGGCGAGGGGGAGTCGATACGCAGTATTTT
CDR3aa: CASSNRRGGVDTQYF

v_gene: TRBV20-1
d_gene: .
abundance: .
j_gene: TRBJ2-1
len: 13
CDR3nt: TGCAGAGTAAGGAGTCTTGGGTCTGTTGAGCAGTTCTTC
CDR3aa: CRVRSLGSVEQFF

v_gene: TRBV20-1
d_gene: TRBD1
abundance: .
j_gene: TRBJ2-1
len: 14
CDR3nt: TGCAGTGCTGGACAGGGGGTCAGTAACAATGAGCAGTTCTTC
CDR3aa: CSAGQGVSNNEQFF

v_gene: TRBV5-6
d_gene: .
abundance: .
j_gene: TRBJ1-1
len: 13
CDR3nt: TGTGCCAGCAGCGTAGGGTCGGGGACTGAAGCTTTCTTT
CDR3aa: CASSVGSGTEAFF

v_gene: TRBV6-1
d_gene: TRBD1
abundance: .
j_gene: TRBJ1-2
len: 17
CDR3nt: TGTGCCAGCAGTGGCCCTACAGGGGGCTATTTTAGCTATGGCTACACCTTC
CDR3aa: CASSGPTGGYFSYGYTF

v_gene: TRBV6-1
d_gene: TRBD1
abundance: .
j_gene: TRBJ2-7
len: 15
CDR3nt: TGTGCCAGCAGCGAAACAGGGGTCTTCTCCTACGAGCAGTACTTC
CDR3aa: CASSETGVFSYEQYF

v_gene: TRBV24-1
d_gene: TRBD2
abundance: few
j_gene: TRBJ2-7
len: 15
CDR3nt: TGTGCCACCAGTGATGTGCCTAGCGGGACCGACGAGCAGTACTTC
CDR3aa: CATSDVPSGTDEQYF

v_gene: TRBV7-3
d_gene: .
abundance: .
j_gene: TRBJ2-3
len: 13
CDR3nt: TGTGCCAGCAGCTTAGCAGGGGCAGATACGCAGTATTTT
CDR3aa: CASSLAGADTQYF

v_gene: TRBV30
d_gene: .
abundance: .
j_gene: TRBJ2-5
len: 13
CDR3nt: TGTGCCTGGGCCGGCCACTCGCAAGAGACCCAGTACTTC
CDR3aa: CAWAGHSQETQYF

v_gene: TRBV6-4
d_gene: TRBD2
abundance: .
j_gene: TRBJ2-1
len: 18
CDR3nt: TGTGCCAGCCCGGACAGACAAGAAACTAGCGGGTGGTGCAATGAGCAGTTCTTC
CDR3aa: CASPDRQETSGWCNEQFF

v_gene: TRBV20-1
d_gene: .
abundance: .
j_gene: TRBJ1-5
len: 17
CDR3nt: TGCAGTGCGAGAAGGGGAGGCGGAGCCCTGAACCGTCAGCCCCAGCATTTT
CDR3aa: CSARRGGGALNRQPQHF

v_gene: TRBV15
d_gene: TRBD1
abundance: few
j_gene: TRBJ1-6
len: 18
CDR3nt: TGTGCCACCAGCAGCGAAATACCGACAGGGGTGTTATCTTCACCCCTCCACTTT
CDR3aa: CATSSEIPTGVLSSPLHF

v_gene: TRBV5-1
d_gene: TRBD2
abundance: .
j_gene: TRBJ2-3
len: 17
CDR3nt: TGCGCCAGCAGTTCCTCGCTAGCGGGAGGGCGTACAGATACGCAGTATTTT
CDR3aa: CASSSSLAGGRTDTQYF

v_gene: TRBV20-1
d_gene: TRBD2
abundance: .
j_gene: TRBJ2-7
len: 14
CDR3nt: TGCAGTGCTGGTCTAGCGGGAGTACAATACGAGCAGTACTTC
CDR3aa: CSAGLAGVQYEQYF

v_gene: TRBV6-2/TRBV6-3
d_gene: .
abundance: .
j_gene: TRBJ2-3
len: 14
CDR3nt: TGTGCCACCCGACAGGGAGGTGGCTCAGATACGCAGTATTTT
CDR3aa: CATRQGGGSDTQYF

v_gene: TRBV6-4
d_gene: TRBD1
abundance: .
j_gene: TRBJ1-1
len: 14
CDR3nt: TGTGCCAGCAGCCAGGGGGCGGGGGGGACTGAAGCTTTCTTT
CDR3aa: CASSQGAGGTEAFF

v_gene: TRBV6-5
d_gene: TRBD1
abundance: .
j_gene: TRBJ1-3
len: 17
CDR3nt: TGTGCCAGCAGTTACCAGGACAGGCCGAGCTCTGGAAACACCATATATTTT
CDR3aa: CASSYQDRPSSGNTIYF

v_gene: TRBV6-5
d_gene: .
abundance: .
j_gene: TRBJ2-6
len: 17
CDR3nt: TGTGCCAGCAGTTCCGGCAGGGGCAGGTCTGGGGCCAACGTCCTGACTTTC
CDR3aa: CASSSGRGRSGANVLTF

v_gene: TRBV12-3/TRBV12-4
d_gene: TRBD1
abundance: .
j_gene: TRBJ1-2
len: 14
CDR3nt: TGTGCCAGCAGTTCCTACAGGGGGCTTAATGGCTACACCTTC
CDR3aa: CASSSYRGLNGYTF

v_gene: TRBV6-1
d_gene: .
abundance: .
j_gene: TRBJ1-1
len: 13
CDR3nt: TGTGCCAGCAGTGAATCGGCGGTGATTCGTGCTTTCTTT
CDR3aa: CASSESAVIRAFF

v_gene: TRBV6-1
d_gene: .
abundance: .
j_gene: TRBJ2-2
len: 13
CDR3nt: TGTGGAACAGGAACGGCGAACACCGGGGAGCTGTTTTTT
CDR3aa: CGTGTANTGELFF

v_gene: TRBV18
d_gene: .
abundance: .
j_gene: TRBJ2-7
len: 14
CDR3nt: TGTGCCAGCTCACCATTGGGGCCGCCCTACGAGCAGTACTTC
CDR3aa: CASSPLGPPYEQYF

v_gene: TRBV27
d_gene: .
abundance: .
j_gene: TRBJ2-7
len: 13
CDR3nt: TGTGCCAGCAGTTTGAGGGCCTACTACGAGCAGTACTTC
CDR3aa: CASSLRAYYEQYF

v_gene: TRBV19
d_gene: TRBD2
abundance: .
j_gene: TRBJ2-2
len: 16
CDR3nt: TGTGCCAGTAGCTTTAAGACGGGAGGGGATACCGGGGAGCTGTTTTTT
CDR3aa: CASSFKTGGDTGELFF

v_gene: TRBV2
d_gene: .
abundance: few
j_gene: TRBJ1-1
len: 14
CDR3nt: TGTGCCAGCAGTGAATATAGGTGGGGGGCTGAAGCTTTCTTT
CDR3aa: CASSEYRWGAEAFF

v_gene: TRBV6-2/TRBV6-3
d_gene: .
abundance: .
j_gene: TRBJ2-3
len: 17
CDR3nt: TGTGCCAGCAGTTTTACTCCCAAAAGCGGAAACACAGATACGCAGTATTTT
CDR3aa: CASSFTPKSGNTDTQYF

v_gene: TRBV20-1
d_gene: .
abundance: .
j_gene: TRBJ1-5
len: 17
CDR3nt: TGCAGTGCTAGAGATTCGCGGGGAGGCAGGGTGAAACAGCCCCAGCATTTT
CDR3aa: CSARDSRGGRVKQPQHF

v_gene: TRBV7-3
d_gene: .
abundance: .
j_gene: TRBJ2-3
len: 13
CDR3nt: TGTGCCAGCAGTATCAGTAGCACAGATACGCAGTATTTT
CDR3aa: CASSISSTDTQYF

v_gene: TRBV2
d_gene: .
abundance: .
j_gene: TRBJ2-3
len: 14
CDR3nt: TGTGCCAGCAGTGAAGCGGGTGGCCGAGATACGCAGTATTTT
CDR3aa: CASSEAGGRDTQYF

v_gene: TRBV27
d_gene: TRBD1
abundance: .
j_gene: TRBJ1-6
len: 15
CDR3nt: TGTGCCAGCAGTTCCTTACAGGGGAATAATTCACCCCTCCACTTT
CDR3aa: CASSSLQGNNSPLHF

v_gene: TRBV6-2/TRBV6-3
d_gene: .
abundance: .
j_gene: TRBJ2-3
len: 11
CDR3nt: TGTGCCTCAGGGCGCACAGATACGCAGTATTTT
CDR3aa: CASGRTDTQYF